One and the same sample provided the 8 T cell receptor beta chains below, sequenced in a study of CD8 T cells in ankylosing spondylitis (dated 2017 in TCRdb). The paper's findings and limits, for the study overall: A TCR beta motif of several highly homologous amino acid variants appeared characteristic of blood from ankylosing spondylitis patients.

Libraries were made using 5' RACE. These reads were obtained on an Illumina HiSeq 2500. Using fastp at Q25 and MiXCR, TCRdb reprocessed the public reads and kept productive beta chains. Each CDR3 protein appears once, grouped with its most common genes and DNA. A total of under 450,000 distinct CDR3 sequences appear in this sample, 17% of them only once. Around 0.92% of the sample is held by the ten biggest clonotypes. These TCRs' antigens remain unknown. Material: blood, either unsorted or a sorted T cell fraction (not recorded which). The origin of the receptors is a male donor with ankylosing spondylitis.

J is TRBJ1-5 and V is TRBV5-8; 7 nucleotides align to TRBD1. Germline V gene sequence: CDR1 SGHTS, CDR2 YDEGEE. V shed 4 bases and J 4 bases; nucleotides not matched to a gene: 8. This CDR3 has 15 residues. The CDR3 is CASSKGQHPNQPQHF. As DNA, the CDR3 is TGTGCCAGCAGCAAGGGACAGCACCCGAATCAGCCCCAGCATTTT.

The chain uses TRBV6-4 and TRBJ2-3, with 8 bases matching TRBD1. In germline, CDR1 is MRHNA, CDR2 SNTAGT. With 2 bases clipped from V and 4 bases from J, the junction kept 5 bases outside the gene matches. This CDR3 is built from 15 residues. The CDR3 DNA follows: TGTGCCAGCAGTGACGGGTCAGGGGGCGCAGATACGCAGTATTTT. Residues: CASSDGSGGADTQYF.

This clonotype was picked up a small number of times. The genes are TRBV5-1 and TRBJ2-3; D ambiguous. V was shortened by 0 bases and J by 14 bases, with 13 bases between the two germline ends. Germline values: CDR1 SGHRS, CDR2 YFSETQ. The CDR3 loop spans 12 amino acids. CDR3 sequence: CASSLDKDTGYF. For the CDR3, the DNA is TGCGCCAGCAGCTTGGATAAAGACACGGGGTATTTT. The full variable domain, in which reference TRBV5-1 and TRBJ2-3 provide the parts outside the CDR3, is KAGVTQTPRYLIKTRGQQVTLSCSPISGHRSVSWYQQTPGQGLQFLFEYFSETQRNKGNFPGRFSGRQFSNSRSEMNVSTLELGDSALYLCASSLDKDTGYFGPGTRLTVL.

DNA of the CDR3: TGTGCCAGCGGGCTTCAACAGGGGCGGGTTGAGCAGTTCTTC. Its translation is CASGLQQGRVEQFF. This chain links TRBV2 with TRBJ2-1; 7 bases line up with TRBD1. Germline trimming cut 8 bases from V and 9 bases from J; bases unmatched to any gene: 13. The CDR3 runs to 14 residues. Germline loops: CDR1 SNHLY, CDR2 FYNNEI.

The table lists this clonotype with a few counts. The CDR3 DNA reads TGCAGTGCTGGCCCTAGCGGGGGGCCATTCCTGGGGGAGACCCAGTACTTC. It yields the protein CSAGPSGGPFLGETQYF. J is TRBJ2-5 and V is TRBV20-1, with 11 bases fitting TRBD2. In germline, CDR1 is DFQATT, CDR2 SNEGSKA (reference sequence). CDR3 length: 17 amino acids. V dropped 5 bases and J dropped 5; count of bases not matched to a gene: 16.

This clonotype was observed a handful of times. The rearrangement joins TRBV6-1 to TRBJ1-6; 8 nucleotides agree with TRBD1. The length of the CDR3 is 17 residues. The germline CDR1 and CDR2 sequences are MNHNS and SASEGT. Germline trimming cut 0 bases from V and 4 bases from J; bases unmatched to any gene: 5. CDR3 residues: CASSEAGWDRYNSPLHF. For the CDR3, the DNA is TGTGCCAGCAGTGAAGCCGGCTGGGACAGGTATAATTCACCCCTCCACTTT.

This clonotype has only a few counts. The V gene is TRBV28, the J gene TRBJ1-1, with D maybe TRBD1 (5 bases). Germline CDR1 is MDHEN and CDR2 is SYDVKM. CDR3 length equals 15 residues. V gave up 2 bases and J gave up 0 bases, with 10 bases separating them. DNA for the CDR3: TGTGCCAGCAGTTTAAAGGGGTTTTTGAACACTGAAGCTTTCTTT. It codes for CASSLKGFLNTEAFF. The full variable domain, with the rest looked up from reference TRBV28 and TRBJ1-1, is DVKVTQSSRYLVKRTGEKVFLECVQDMDHENMFWYRQDPGLGLRLIYFSYDVKMKEKGDIPEGYSVSREKKERFSLILESASTNQTSMYLCASSLKGFLNTEAFFGQGTRLTVV.

V usage is TRBV20-1 and J usage is TRBJ2-1; D gene uncertain. The CDR3 loop spans 14 amino acids. Between the trimmed V and J ends, which lost 1 base and 2 bases, there was a span of 9 bases. Looked up from germline, CDR1 is DFQATT and CDR2 is SNEGSKA (reference sequence). The CDR3 region is CSARVQATYNEQFF. In DNA form, the CDR3 reads TGCAGTGCTAGAGTGCAGGCTACCTACAATGAGCAGTTCTTC.